This entry describes one T cell receptor (beta chain). The antigen remains undetermined. TCRdb re-called the 5' RACE reads through MiXCR, storing one row per CDR3 protein. The sample holds more than 650,000 distinct CDR3 sequences, approximately 12% seen once. The sample originates from a study of CD8 T cells in ankylosing spondylitis. Overall study results and limits: Past research had described some motif variants in reactive arthritis synovial fluid and blood. About 8 highly homologous variants made up a TCR beta motif, and this motif appeared characteristic of ankylosing spondylitis blood.

The CDR3 consists of 14 residues. V lost 1 base to trimming and J lost 2 bases, with 9 bases between them. Germline V CDR1 and CDR2: DFQATT, SNEGSKA (reference sequence). Sequenced: blood, either unsorted or a sorted T cell fraction (not recorded which). The receptor comes from a male donor with ankylosing spondylitis. The chain couples TRBV20-1 to TRBJ1-5, with D hard to call. CDR3 in DNA: TGCAGTGCTAGAGGGGTTGAGGGCAATCAGCCCCAGCATTTT. It translates to CSARGVEGNQPQHF.